The sequence of this T cell receptor (beta chain) was determined in a study of monozygotic twins with inflammatory bowel disease. This CDR3 is built from 13 residues. Germline CDR1 is MDHEN and CDR2 is SYDVKM. The template-switching step introduced UMIs that carried a 6-nucleotide sample barcode. After re-calling the 5' RACE reads, TCRdb lists one entry per CDR3 protein, DNA absent. The listing contains 400,000 to 500,000 distinct CDR3 sequences. The sequence came from a human donor with ulcerative colitis or Crohn's disease, or a healthy co-twin of an affected twin (not recorded which). The sample taken for sequencing was blood. The gene calls are TRBV28 and TRBJ2-3; absent DNA, TCRdb's TRBD1 call cannot be checked. The CDR3 sequence: CASRRQLADTQYF.